This T cell receptor beta chain came from a study of response to subunit inactivated influenza vaccine. Notes on the study in general: Authors suggested few new T cells are recruited by each seasonal influenza vaccination.

This CDR3 comprises 15 residues. With V trimmed by 6 bases and J by 2 bases, 5 bases remained unmatched. Germline-derived CDR1 and CDR2 are MNHNS and SASEGT. Concerning this clonotype itself: Its matching antigen is unknown.

Each CDR3 protein gets one entry after TCRdb re-called the RT-PCR reads with MiXCR. The sample records under 800,000 distinct CDR3 sequences, approximately 14% being singletons. The rearrangement links TRBV6-1 to TRBJ1-5, with 9 bases fitting TRBD1. This TCR was sampled from a man aged 50-59 years who received an inactivated influenza vaccine. Specimen: PBMCs from blood, collected roughly 2 weeks before vaccination. CDR3 DNA: TGTGCCAGCAGCTGGGGACAGGGTGGCAATCAGCCCCAGCATTTT. Translating it yields CASSWGQGGNQPQHF.